The entry below describes one TCR beta chain. Its specificity is unknown. The data were taken from a study of cytomegalovirus exposure and HLA in healthy donors. Study-wide results and caveats: There were some public TCRs occurring in many donors, but most TCR sequences were rare. A few CMV-associated chains proved CMV antigen-specific in vitro. Later analysis identified a missense DCLRE1C variant that was linked to TCR beta V- and J-gene trimming. As immune exposure information, only CMV serostatus was available.

J lost 7 bases, V lost 5 bases, and 10 bases had no gene match. Germline V gives CDR1 PRHDT, CDR2 FYEKMQ (reference sequence). The CDR3 is 14 amino acids. PCR was performed using 60 Vbeta and 13 Jbeta primers. TCRdb's copy holds only in-frame clones and misses some; the assay was immunoSEQ multiplex PCR. The profile covers 100,000 to 150,000 clones, with about four fifths appearing a single time and about 1.8% taken by the ten largest. The source material was PBMCs. The V and J genes are TRBV13 and TRBJ2-7, with 8 bases that match TRBD1. The source of this sequence is a man between 18 and 29 years old in good health and CMV-seronegative. Here the CDR3 reads CASSPRQGPGEQYF. The DNA of the CDR3 is TGTGCCAGCAGCCCCAGACAGGGGCCGGGAGAGCAGTACTTC.